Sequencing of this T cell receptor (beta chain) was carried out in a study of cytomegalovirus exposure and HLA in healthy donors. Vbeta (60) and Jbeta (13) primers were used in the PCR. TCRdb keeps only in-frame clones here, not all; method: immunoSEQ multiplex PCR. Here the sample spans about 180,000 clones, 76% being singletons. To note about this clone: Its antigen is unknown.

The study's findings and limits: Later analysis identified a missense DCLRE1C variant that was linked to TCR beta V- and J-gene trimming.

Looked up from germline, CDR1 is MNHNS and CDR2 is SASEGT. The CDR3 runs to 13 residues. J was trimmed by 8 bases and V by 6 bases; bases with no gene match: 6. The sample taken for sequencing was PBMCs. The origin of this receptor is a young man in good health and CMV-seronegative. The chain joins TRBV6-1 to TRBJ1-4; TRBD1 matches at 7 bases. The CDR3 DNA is TGTGCCAGCAGCCAGACAGGGAGGGAAAAACTGTTTTTT. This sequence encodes CASSQTGREKLFF.